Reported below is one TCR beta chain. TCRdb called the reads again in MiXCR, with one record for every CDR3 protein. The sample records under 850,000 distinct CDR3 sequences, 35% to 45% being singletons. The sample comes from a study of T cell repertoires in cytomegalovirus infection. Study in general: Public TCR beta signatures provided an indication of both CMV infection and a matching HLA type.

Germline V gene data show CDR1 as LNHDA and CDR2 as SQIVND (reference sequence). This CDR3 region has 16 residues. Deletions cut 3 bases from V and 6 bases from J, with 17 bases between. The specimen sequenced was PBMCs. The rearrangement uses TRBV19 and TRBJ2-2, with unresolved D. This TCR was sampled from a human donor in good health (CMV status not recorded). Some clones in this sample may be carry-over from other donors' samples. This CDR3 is CASSMEHRGGAGELFF. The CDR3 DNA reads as TGTGCCAGTAGTATGGAGCACAGAGGCGGCGCCGGGGAGCTGTTTTTT. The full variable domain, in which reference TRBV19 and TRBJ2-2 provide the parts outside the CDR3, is DGGITQSPKYLFRKEGQNVTLSCEQNLNHDAMYWYRQDPGQGLRLIYYSQIVNDFQKGDIAEGYSVSREKKESFPLTVTSAQKNPTAFYLCASSMEHRGGAGELFFGEGSRLTVL.